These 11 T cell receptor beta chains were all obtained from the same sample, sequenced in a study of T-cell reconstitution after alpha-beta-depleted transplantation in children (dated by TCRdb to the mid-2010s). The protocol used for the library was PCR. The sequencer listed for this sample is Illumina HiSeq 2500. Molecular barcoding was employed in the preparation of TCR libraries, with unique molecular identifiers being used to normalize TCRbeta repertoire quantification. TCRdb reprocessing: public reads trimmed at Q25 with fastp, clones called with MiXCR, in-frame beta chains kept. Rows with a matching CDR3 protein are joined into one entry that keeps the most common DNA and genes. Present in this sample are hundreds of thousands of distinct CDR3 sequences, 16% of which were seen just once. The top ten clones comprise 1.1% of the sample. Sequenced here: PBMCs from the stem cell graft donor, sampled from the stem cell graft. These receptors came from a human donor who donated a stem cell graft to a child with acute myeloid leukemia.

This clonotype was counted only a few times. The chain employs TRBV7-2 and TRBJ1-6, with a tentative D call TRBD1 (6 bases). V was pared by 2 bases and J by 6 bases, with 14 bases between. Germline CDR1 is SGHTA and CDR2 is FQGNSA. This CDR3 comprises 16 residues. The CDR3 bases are TGTGCCAGCAGCTTAAACTCGCCAGGGGTTAATTCACCCCTCCACTTT. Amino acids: CASSLNSPGVNSPLHF.

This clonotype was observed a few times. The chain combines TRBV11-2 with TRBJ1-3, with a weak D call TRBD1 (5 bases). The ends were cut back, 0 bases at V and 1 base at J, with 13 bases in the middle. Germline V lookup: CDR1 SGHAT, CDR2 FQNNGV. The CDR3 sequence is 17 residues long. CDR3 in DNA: TGTGCCAGCAGCTTAGAGAACAGGATATTGTCTGGAAACACCATATATTTT. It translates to CASSLENRILSGNTIYF.

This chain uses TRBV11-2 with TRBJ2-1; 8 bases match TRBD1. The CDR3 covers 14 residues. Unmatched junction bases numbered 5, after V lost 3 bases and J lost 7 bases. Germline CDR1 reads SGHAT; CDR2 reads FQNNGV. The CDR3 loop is CASSFGQGENEQFF. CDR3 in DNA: TGTGCCAGCAGCTTTGGACAGGGTGAAAATGAGCAGTTCTTC.

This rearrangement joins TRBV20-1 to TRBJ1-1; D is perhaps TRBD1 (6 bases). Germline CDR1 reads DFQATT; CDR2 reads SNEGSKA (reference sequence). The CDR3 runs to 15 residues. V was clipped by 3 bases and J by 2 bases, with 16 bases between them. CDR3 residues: CSARDYTGINTEAFF. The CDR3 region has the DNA TGCAGTGCTAGGGATTATACAGGGATAAACACTGAAGCTTTCTTT.

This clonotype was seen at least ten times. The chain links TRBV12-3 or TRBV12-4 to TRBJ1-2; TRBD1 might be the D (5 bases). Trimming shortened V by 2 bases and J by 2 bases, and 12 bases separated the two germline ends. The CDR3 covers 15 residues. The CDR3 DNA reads TGTGCCAGCAGTTTAAGGCAGGGCCTAAACTATGGCTACACCTTC. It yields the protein CASSLRQGLNYGYTF.

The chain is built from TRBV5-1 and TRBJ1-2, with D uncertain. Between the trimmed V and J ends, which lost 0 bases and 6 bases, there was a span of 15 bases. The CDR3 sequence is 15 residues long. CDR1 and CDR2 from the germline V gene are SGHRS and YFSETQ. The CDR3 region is CASSLVAAGADGYTF. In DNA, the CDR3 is TGCGCCAGCAGCTTGGTCGCAGCGGGCGCCGATGGCTACACCTTC.

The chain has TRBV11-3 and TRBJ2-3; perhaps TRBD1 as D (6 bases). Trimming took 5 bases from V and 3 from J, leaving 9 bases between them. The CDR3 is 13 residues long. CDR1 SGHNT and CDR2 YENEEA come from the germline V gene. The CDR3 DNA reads TGTGCCAGCAGCGACAGGAAAACAGATACGCAGTATTTT. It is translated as CASSDRKTDTQYF.

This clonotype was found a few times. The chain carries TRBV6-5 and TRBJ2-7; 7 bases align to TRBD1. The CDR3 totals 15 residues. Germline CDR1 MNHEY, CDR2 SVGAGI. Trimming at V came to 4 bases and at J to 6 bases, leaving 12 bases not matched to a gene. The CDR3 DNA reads TGTGCCAGCAGTTTAGGGGCGTTCGCAGGGGGCGAGCAGTACGTC. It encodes CASSLGAFAGGEQYV.

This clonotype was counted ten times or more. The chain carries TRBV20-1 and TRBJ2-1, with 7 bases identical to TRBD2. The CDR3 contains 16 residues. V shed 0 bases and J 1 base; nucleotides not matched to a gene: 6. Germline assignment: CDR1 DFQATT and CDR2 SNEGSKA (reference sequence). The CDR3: CSARDPQRGSYNEQFF. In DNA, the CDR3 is TGCAGTGCTAGAGATCCCCAGCGGGGATCCTACAATGAGCAGTTCTTC.

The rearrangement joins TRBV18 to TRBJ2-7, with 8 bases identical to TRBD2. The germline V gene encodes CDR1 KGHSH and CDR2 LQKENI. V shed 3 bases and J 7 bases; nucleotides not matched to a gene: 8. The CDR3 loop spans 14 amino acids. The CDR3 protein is CASSPRSGGDEQYV. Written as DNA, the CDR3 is TGTGCCAGCTCACCGCGGAGCGGGGGCGATGAGCAGTACGTC.

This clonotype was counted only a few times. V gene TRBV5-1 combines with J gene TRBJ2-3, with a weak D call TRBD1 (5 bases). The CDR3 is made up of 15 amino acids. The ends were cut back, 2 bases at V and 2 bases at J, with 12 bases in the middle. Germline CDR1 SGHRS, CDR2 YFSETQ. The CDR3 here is CASSFSDRDTDTQYF. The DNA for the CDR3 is TGCGCCAGCAGCTTTTCCGACAGAGACACAGATACGCAGTATTTT.